The present TCR beta chain was sequenced within a study of T cell responses to AZD1222 COVID-19 vaccine. The repertoire was sequenced with immunoSEQ multiplex PCR; TCRdb's copy has only in-frame clones and lacks some. The table lists about 120,000 clones, approximately 82% of them singletons. Study-wide findings and caveats: Across spike, vaccine-associated CD4 TCRs were found, dominant at 160-218 and 743-854.

Germline V gene lookup returns CDR1 SGDLS and CDR2 YYNGEE. The length of the CDR3 is 14 residues. Trimming removed 0 bases at V and 9 bases at J, with 13 bases between. Of note for this clone: What it binds is unknown.

The sample in question was peripheral blood, obtained 28 days after the second AZD1222 dose. The clonotype originates from an adult who received the AZD1222 COVID-19 vaccine. The J gene is TRBJ2-4, the V gene TRBV9, with D tentatively TRBD2 (6 bases). CDR3 loop: CASSVELASPIQYF. CDR3 coding DNA: TGTGCCAGCAGCGTAGAACTAGCTAGCCCCATTCAGTACTTC.